This T cell receptor beta chain was recorded in a study of identical twins (dated by TCRdb to about 2016). For context, the study as a whole: TCR alpha and beta repertoires from monozygotic twins, unrelated adults of various ages and cord blood were deep-sequenced to test whether fetal clonotypes persist. To rule out contamination, the twin experiments were replicated at different times with different library preparation protocols. Summary of the overall study and its limitations: Zero-insertion analyses could be partly confounded by invariant T cells such as MAIT and iNKT, although diverse VJ usage argued against such confounding for most clonotypes. Compared with coincidental sharing between unrelated individuals, an excess of low generation-probability sequences was observed among out-of-frame TCR alpha sequences shared between twins. Conclusions relied on cross-sectional statistical analysis, since the same donors could not be followed over many years. Fewer insertions were carried by abundant cord blood beta clonotypes; a weaker similar trend was observed in young adult naive repertoires, while no such trend was observed in memory repertoires. Out-of-frame TCR alpha sharing in monozygotic twins was systematically underestimated by recombination models, whereas sharing between unrelated individuals was in agreement with the recombination models. In beta out-of-frame sequences, excess twin sharing was weaker, because having fewer shared sequences lowered the signal-to-noise ratio.

The sample holds a few counts of this clonotype. What antigen it recognizes has not been identified. Per-nucleotide qualities are absent, and no much larger clonotype sits a single base away. CDR1 and CDR2 (SNHLY, FYNNEI) derive from the germline V gene. Inclusive of the bounding cysteine and phenylalanine, the CDR3 is 16 residues long. Only CDR3 DNA remains: 48 bases, in frame from the first base. The germline ends are 12 bases apart after V is trimmed by 5 bases and J by 1 base. Every donor was a healthy Caucasian. The library relied on 5' RACE. The reads were generated on an Illumina HiSeq 2000. Template switching added a universal primer binding site, and the final cDNA carried a unique molecular identifier that allowed TCR cDNA molecules to be counted accurately. Specific primers in the conserved constant-segment region were used to synthesize first-strand cDNA for the TCR alpha and beta chains. To control for contamination, every cDNA library was double barcoded, receiving both a SMART-Mk sample barcode and Illumina barcodes. TruSeq adapter sequences along with Illumina sample barcodes were introduced in two successive PCR steps. TCR alpha and beta cDNA libraries were sequenced on the Illumina HiSeq platform with custom primers. The authors' pipeline ran thus. MiGEC processed the raw reads to extract unique molecular identifiers, while MiXCR was used to determine the CDR3 positions. Recombination models were inferred per individual with the repgenHMM and IGoR tools using an EM algorithm. The analysis of shared clonotypes was done with the tcR package in R, with sharing normalized by the product of cloneset sizes. To study raw recombination free of thymic and clonal selection effects, out-of-frame nonproductive sequences were analyzed. TCRdb trimmed public reads at Q25 via fastp, called clones via MiXCR and kept in-frame beta chains. Rows are combined by CDR3 protein, so each entry shows the most common genes and DNA. These V and J calls are TCRdb output, not the study's own analysis. In all, the sample holds about 1.7 million distinct CDR3 sequences, and about 30% of those were seen once. More than 0.25% of the sample goes to the ten largest clones.

Recombination joined TRBV2 with TRBJ2-6; the D region possibly corresponds to TRBD2 (6 bases align). Sequenced material: cord blood. The sequence came from a newborn girl in good health. The CDR3 protein is CASSWDSQSGANVLTF. The DNA sequence is given as TGTGCCAGCAGTTGGGACTCTCAATCTGGGGCCAACGTCCTGACTTTC.